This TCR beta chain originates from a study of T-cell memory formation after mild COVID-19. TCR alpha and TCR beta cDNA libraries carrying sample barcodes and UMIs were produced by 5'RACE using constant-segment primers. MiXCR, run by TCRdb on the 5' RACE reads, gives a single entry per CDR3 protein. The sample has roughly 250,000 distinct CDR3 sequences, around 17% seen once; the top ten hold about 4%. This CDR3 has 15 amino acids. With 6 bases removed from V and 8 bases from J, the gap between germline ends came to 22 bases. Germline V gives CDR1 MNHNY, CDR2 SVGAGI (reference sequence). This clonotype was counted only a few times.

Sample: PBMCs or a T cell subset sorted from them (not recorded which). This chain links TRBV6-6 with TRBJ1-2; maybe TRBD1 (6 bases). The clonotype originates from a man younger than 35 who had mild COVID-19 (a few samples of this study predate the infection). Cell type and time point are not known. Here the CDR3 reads CASSPHQTGPFGYTF. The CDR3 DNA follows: TGTGCCAGCAGCCCCCACCAGACAGGTCCGTTCGGCTACACCTTC.